Each of the 9 T cell receptor beta chains below was sequenced from the same sample in a study of T cell responses to AZD1222 COVID-19 vaccine. Measured with immunoSEQ multiplex PCR; TCRdb has only the in-frame clones, and not every one. The profile covers 55,000 to 65,000 clones, with 89% appearing a single time and approximately 6.1% taken by the ten largest. This specimen consisted of peripheral blood, obtained 28 days after the second AZD1222 dose. The receptors shown here come from an adult who received the AZD1222 COVID-19 vaccine.

J is TRBJ2-4 and V is TRBV12-3 or TRBV12-4; D remains ambiguous. The germline V and J ends were trimmed by 5 bases and 0 bases, with 5 bases remaining between them. This CDR3 region has 13 residues. Written as DNA, the CDR3 is TGTGCCAGCAGTCCTCGAGCCAAAAACATTCAGTACTTC. It yields the protein CASSPRAKNIQYF.

The chain couples TRBV7-2 to TRBJ2-1; no clear D. CDR3 size: 12 residues. V was clipped by 5 bases and J by 10 bases, with 12 bases between them. Germline-derived CDR1 and CDR2 are SGHTA and FQGNSA. CDR3 bases: TGTGCCAGCAGCGGGCTGAGTCGAGAGCAGTTCTTC. It specifies CASSGLSREQFF.

The chain recombines TRBV6-2 or TRBV6-3 with TRBJ2-3; D perhaps matches TRBD1 (5 bases). The V gene lost 2 bases and the J gene lost 4 bases, with 7 bases spanning the gap. CDR1 is MNHEY, CDR2 SVGEGT, per germline. This CDR3 has 13 residues. The DNA for the CDR3 is TGTGCCAGCAGTTACGCAGGGTCAGATACGCAGTATTTT. Translating gives CASSYAGSDTQYF.

The rearrangement uses TRBV5-5 and TRBJ1-5, with D uncertain. Germline assignment: CDR1 SGHKS and CDR2 YYEKEE (reference sequence). CDR3 length equals 14 residues. V shed 1 base and J shed 7 bases, with 12 bases lying between them. CDR3 sequence reads: CASSLSRNMQPQHF. DNA for the CDR3: TGTGCCAGCAGCTTGAGCAGGAATATGCAGCCCCAGCATTTT.

The V call is TRBV28, the J call TRBJ2-2; D not resolved. The CDR3 is 12 residues long. Trimming pared 5 bases from V and 8 bases from J, leaving 9 bases between. CDR1 and CDR2 from the germline V gene are MDHEN and SYDVKM. The chain's CDR3 is CASSPPLGELFF. CDR3 nucleotide sequence: TGTGCCAGCAGTCCCCCTTTAGGGGAGCTGTTTTTT.

This chain links TRBV14 with TRBJ2-7; D not resolved. V was clipped by 0 bases and J by 6 bases, with 9 bases between them. CDR1 SGHDN and CDR2 FVKESK come from the germline V gene. This CDR3 region has 13 residues. The CDR3 here is CASSQDWGREQYF. The CDR3 bases are TGTGCCAGCAGCCAAGATTGGGGTCGCGAGCAGTACTTC.

V usage is TRBV6-5 and J usage is TRBJ1-6, with a weak D call TRBD1 (6 bases). Per germline, CDR1 MNHEY and CDR2 SVGAGI. V was shortened by 4 bases and J by 5 bases, with 12 bases between the two germline ends. The CDR3 length is 15 residues. DNA of the CDR3: TGTGCCAGCAGTTTCCGGACAGCTAATAATTCACCCCTCCACTTT. It is translated as CASSFRTANNSPLHF.

Concerning this clone: The junction departs from the called germline gene at one end, perhaps through a read error. The chain recombines TRBV11-2 with TRBJ1-2; D is perhaps TRBD1 (5 bases). The germline gives CDR1 SGHAT, CDR2 FQNNGV. The CDR3 totals 12 residues. The CDR3 DNA reads TGTGCCAGCAGCTTAGCTTTGGCAGGGTTCTCCTTC. Encoded protein: CASSLALAGFSF.

The J gene is TRBJ2-2, the V gene TRBV19, with a tentative D call TRBD2 (6 bases). Per the germline V gene, CDR1 is LNHDA and CDR2 is SQIVND (reference sequence). Trimming left V 3 bases short and J 0 bases short, with 17 bases between. This CDR3 is 18 amino acids long. The CDR3 spells CASSMGLIGGPNTGELFF. DNA of the CDR3: TGTGCCAGTAGTATGGGGCTGATCGGGGGACCGAACACCGGGGAGCTGTTTTTT.